One sample yielded the 8 T cell receptor beta chains listed below, sequenced in a study of blood T cell repertoires in COVID-19. The repertoire was sequenced with immunoSEQ multiplex PCR; TCRdb's copy has only in-frame clones and lacks some. The data show 65,000 to 90,000 clones, roughly 86% seen once. Material for sequencing was peripheral blood. Receptors were obtained from an elderly woman in a cohort sampled during active or convalescent COVID-19.

The rearrangement links TRBV5-1 to TRBJ1-2, with 10 bases identical to TRBD1. Looked up from germline, CDR1 is SGHRS and CDR2 is YFSETQ. V shed 4 bases and J 3 bases; nucleotides not matched to a gene: 3. The CDR3 totals 14 residues. The CDR3, as DNA: TGCGCCAGCAGCAGCGGGACAGGGGACTATGGCTACACCTTC. It translates to CASSSGTGDYGYTF.

The gene calls are TRBV2 and TRBJ1-2; TRBD1 might be the D (6 bases). The V and J ends lost 7 bases and 2 bases respectively, with 11 bases between them. CDR3 length: 13 amino acids. Germline CDR1 reads SNHLY; CDR2 reads FYNNEI. The CDR3 reads CASTGAVNYGYTF. The CDR3 coding sequence is TGTGCCAGCACAGGGGCGGTGAACTATGGCTACACCTTC.

This clone has just one count. This chain joins TRBV4-1 and TRBJ1-2; 9 bases agree with TRBD1. V shed 6 bases, J shed 1 base, and the junction held 9 bases outside the gene matches. This CDR3 has 16 residues. The V gene's germline CDR1 is MGHRA and CDR2 YSYEKL. The CDR3 sequence is CASRDSPGQGNYGYTF. CDR3 nucleotide sequence: TGCGCCAGCAGAGACTCCCCGGGACAGGGTAACTATGGCTACACCTTC.

The chain joins TRBV5-1 to TRBJ2-3, with 7 bases fitting TRBD1. The J segment lost 5 bases and the V segment lost 2 bases, leaving 11 bases of the junction unmatched. The germline V gene has CDR1 SGHRS and CDR2 YFSETQ. The CDR3 contains 16 residues. DNA of the CDR3: TGCGCCAGCAGCTTACAAACGACAGGGACCAAAGATACGCAGTATTTT. Its translation is CASSLQTTGTKDTQYF.

This clone was detected only once. The V call is TRBV24-1, the J call TRBJ2-6, with TRBD1 matching over 12 bases. With V trimmed by 5 bases and J by 2 bases, 9 bases remained unmatched. Germline V gene data show CDR1 as KGHDR and CDR2 as SFDVKD. The CDR3 runs 19 residues. CDR3 in DNA: TGTGCCACCAGTGGGGGACAGGGGGCGTTAGTAGCTGGGGCCAACGTCCTGACTTTC. It codes for CATSGGQGALVAGANVLTF.

The J gene is TRBJ1-4, the V gene TRBV28; no definite D call. V dropped 9 bases and J dropped 8 bases, with 13 bases sitting between them. The CDR3 is 12 residues long. From germline, CDR1 is MDHEN and CDR2 SYDVKM. The DNA of the CDR3 is TGTGCCAGTTCACGGGGTAACGAAAAACTGTTTTTT. Translated: CASSRGNEKLFF.

V usage is TRBV5-1 and J usage is TRBJ2-1; 8 bases fit TRBD2. V was clipped by 4 bases and J by 6 bases; unmatched bases: 6. The CDR3 runs 14 residues. CDR1 is SGHRS, CDR2 YFSETQ, per germline. CDR3 region: CASSTLAGSNEQFF. Here the CDR3 DNA reads TGCGCCAGCAGCACCCTAGCGGGCAGCAATGAGCAGTTCTTC.

The chain couples TRBV5-1 to TRBJ1-1; 11 bases are a match to TRBD1. In germline, CDR1 is SGHRS, CDR2 YFSETQ. Trimming at V came to 0 bases and at J to 6 bases, leaving 4 bases not matched to a gene. The length of the CDR3 is 15 residues. Here the CDR3 DNA reads TGCGCCAGCAGCTTGGCCGGACAGGGGGCATCTGAAGCTTTCTTT. The encoded protein is CASSLAGQGASEAFF.